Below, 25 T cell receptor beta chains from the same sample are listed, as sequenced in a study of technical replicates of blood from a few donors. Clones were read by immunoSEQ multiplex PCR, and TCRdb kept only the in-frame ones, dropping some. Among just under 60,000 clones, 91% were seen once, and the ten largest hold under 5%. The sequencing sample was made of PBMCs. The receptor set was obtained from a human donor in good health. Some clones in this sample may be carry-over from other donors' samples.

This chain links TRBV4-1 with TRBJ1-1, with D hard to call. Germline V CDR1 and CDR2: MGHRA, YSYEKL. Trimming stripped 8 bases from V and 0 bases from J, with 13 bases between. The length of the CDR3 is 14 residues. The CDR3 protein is CASRSVEMNTEAFF. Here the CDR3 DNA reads TGCGCCAGCCGCTCCGTGGAGATGAACACTGAAGCTTTCTTT.

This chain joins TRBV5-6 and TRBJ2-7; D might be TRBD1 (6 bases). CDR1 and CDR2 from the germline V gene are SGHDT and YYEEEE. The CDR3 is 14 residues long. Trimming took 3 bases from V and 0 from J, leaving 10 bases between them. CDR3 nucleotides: TGTGCCAGCAGCTCAGGGACATTCTCCTACGAGCAGTACTTC. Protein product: CASSSGTFSYEQYF.

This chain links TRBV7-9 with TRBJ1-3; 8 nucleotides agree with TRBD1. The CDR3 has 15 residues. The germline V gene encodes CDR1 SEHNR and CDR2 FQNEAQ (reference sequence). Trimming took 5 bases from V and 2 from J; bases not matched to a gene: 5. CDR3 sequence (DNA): TGTGCCAGCAGCGGAAACAGGGGGGCTGGAAACACCATATATTTT. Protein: CASSGNRGAGNTIYF.

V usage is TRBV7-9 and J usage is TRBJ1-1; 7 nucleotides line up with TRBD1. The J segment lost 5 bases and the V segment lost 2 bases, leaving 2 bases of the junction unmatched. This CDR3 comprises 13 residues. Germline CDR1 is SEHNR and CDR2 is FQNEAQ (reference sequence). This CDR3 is CASSLLQGTEAFF. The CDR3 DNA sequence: TGTGCCAGCAGCTTACTACAGGGGACTGAAGCTTTCTTT.

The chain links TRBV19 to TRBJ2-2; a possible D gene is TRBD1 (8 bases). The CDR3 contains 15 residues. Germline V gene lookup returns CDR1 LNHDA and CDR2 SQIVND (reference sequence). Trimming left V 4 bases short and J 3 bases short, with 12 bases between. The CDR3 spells CASSTAGQDTGELFF. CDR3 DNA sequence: TGTGCCAGTAGTACAGCGGGACAGGACACCGGGGAGCTGTTTTTT.

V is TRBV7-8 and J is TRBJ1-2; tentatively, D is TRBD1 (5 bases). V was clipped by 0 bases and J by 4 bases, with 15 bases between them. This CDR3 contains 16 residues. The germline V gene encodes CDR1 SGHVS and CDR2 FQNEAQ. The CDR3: CASSLASQGTRYGYTF. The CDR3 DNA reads TGTGCCAGCAGCTTAGCGTCCCAGGGAACCCGCTATGGCTACACCTTC.

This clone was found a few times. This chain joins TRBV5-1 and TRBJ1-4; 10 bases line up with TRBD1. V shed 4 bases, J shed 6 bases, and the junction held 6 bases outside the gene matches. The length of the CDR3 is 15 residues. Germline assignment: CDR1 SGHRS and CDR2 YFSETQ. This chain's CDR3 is CASSLRGQGYEKLFF. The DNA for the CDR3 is TGCGCCAGCAGCCTCCGGGGACAGGGGTATGAAAAACTGTTTTTT.

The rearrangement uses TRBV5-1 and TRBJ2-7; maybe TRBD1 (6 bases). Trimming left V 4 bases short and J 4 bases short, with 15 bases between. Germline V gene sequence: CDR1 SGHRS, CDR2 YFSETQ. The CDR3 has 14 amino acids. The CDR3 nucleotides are TGCGCCAGCAGCCCCGGGACACCTGAATACGAGCAGTACTTC. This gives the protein CASSPGTPEYEQYF.

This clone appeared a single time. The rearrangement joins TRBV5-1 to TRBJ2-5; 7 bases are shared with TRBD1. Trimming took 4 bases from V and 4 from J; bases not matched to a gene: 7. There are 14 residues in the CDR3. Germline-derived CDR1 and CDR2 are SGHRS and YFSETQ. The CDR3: CASSLGQPSETQYF. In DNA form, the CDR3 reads TGCGCCAGCAGCCTGGGACAGCCTTCAGAGACCCAGTACTTC.

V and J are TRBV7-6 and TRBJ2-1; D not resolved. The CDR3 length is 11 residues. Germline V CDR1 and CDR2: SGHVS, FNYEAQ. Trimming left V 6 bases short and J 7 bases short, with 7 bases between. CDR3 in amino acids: CASSSPNEQFF. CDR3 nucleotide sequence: TGTGCCAGCAGTTCCCCTAATGAGCAGTTCTTC.

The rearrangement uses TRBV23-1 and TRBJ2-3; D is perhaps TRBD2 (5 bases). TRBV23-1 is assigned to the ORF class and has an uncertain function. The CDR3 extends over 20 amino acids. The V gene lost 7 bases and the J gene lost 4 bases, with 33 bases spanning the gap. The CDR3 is CASNIPSGLASCLCSDTQYF. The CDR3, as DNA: TGCGCCAGCAATATACCGTCGGGGTTGGCAAGTTGTTTATGTTCAGATACGCAGTATTTT.

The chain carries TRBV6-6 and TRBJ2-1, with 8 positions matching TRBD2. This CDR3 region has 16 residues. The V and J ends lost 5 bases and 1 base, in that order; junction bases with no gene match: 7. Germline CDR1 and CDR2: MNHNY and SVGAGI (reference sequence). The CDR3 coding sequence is TGTGCCAGCAGTCCCCCGGCGGGAGGTTCCTACAATGAGCAGTTCTTC. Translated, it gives CASSPPAGGSYNEQFF.

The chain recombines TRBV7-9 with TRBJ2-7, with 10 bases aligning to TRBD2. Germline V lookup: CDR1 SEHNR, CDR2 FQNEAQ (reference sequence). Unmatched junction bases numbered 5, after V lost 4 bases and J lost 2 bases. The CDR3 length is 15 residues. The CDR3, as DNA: TGTGCCAGCAGCTCCGGTAGCGGGAGGACCTACGAGCAGTACTTC. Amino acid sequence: CASSSGSGRTYEQYF.

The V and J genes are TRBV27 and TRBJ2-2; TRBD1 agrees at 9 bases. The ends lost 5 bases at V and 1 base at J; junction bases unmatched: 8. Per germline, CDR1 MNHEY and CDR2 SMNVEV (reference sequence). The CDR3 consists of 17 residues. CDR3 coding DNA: TGTGCCAGCAGTCCCGGGACAGGGAACGGGAACACCGGGGAGCTGTTTTTT. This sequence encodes CASSPGTGNGNTGELFF.

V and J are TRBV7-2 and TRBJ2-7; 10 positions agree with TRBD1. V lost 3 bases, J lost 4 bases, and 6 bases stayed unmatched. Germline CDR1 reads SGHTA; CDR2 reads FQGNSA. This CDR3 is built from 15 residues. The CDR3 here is CASSLLRGQGYEQYF. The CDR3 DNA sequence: TGTGCCAGCAGCTTGCTGCGGGGACAGGGGTACGAGCAGTACTTC.

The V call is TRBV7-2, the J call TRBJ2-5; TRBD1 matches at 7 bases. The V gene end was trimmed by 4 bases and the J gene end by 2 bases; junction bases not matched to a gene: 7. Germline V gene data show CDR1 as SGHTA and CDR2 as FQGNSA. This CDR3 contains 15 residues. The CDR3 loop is CASSYFRTGQETQYF. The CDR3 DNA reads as TGTGCCAGCAGCTACTTCCGGACAGGACAAGAGACCCAGTACTTC.

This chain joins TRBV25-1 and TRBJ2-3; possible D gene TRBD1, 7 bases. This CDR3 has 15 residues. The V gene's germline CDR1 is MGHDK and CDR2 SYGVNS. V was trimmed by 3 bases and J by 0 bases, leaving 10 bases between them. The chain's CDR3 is CASSDQGGSTDTQYF. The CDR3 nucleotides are TGTGCCAGCAGTGACCAGGGGGGCAGCACAGATACGCAGTATTTT. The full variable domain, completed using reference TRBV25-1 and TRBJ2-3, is EADIYQTPRYLVIGTGKKITLECSQTMGHDKMYWYQQDPGMELHLIHYSYGVNSTEKGDLSSESTVSRIRTEHFPLTLESARPSHTSQYLCASSDQGGSTDTQYFGPGTRLTVL.

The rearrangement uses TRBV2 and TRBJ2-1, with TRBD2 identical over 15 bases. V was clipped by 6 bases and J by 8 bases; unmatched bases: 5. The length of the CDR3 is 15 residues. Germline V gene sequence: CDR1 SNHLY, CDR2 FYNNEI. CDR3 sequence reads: CASRRTSGGADEQFF. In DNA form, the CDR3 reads TGTGCCAGCAGGAGGACTAGCGGGGGGGCCGATGAGCAGTTCTTC.

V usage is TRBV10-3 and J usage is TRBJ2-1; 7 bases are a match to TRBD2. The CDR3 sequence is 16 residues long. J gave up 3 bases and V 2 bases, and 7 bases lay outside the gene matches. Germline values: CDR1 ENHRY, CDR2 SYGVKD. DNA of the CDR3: TGTGCCATCAGTGAGACGATTGGGGGGGTCTACAATGAGCAGTTCTTC. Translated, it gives CAISETIGGVYNEQFF.

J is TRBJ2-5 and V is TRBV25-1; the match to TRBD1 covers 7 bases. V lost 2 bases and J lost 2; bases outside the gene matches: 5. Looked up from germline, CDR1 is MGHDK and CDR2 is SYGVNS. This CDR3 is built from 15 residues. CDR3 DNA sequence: TGTGCCAGCAGTGAACCGGACAGGATACAAGAGACCCAGTACTTC. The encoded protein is CASSEPDRIQETQYF.

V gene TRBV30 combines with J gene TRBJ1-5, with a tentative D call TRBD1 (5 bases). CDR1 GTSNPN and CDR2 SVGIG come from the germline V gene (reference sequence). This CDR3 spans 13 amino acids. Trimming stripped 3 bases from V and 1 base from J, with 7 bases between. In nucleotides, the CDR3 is TGTGCCTGGAGCGCAGGGAGCAATCAGCCCCAGCATTTT. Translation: CAWSAGSNQPQHF.

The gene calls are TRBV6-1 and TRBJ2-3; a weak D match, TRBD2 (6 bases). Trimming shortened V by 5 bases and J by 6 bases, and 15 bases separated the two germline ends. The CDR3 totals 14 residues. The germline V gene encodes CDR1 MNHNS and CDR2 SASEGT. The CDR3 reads CASSPGLFGDTQYF. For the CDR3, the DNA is TGTGCCAGCAGTCCGGGACTCTTCGGGGATACGCAGTATTTT.

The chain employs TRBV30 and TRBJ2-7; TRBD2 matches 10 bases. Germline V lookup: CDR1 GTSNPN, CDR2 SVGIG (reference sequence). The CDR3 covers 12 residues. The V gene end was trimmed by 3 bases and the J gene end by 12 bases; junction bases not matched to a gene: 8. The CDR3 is CAWSPTSGKMYF. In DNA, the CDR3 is TGTGCCTGGAGCCCCACTAGCGGGAAGATGTACTTC.

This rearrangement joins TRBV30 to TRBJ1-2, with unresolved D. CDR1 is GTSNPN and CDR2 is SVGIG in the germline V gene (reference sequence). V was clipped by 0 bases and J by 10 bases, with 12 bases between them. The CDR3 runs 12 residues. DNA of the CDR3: TGTGCCTGGAGTGTACTCGAACCATTCTACACCTTC. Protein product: CAWSVLEPFYTF.

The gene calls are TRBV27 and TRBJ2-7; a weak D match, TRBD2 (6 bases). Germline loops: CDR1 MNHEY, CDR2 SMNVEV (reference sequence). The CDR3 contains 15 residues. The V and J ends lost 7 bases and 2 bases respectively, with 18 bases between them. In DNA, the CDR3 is TGTGCCAGCATGCTCGGGGGACTTAAGACCTACGAGCAGTACTTC. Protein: CASMLGGLKTYEQYF.